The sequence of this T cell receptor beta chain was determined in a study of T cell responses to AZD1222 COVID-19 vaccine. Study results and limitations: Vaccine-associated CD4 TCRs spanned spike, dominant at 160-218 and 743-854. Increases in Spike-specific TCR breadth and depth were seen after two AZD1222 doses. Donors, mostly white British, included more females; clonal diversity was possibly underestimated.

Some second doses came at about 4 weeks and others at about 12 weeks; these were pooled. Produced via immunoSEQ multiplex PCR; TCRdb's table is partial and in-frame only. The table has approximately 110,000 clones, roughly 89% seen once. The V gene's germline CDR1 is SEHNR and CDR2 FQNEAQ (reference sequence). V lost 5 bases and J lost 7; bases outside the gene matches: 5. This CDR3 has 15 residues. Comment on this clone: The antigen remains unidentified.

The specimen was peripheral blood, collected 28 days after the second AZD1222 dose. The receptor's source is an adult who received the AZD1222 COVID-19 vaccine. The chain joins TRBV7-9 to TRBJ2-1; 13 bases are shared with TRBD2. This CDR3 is CASSAGTSGTNEQFF. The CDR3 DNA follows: TGTGCCAGCAGCGCTGGGACTAGCGGGACGAATGAGCAGTTCTTC.